This TCR beta chain was documented in a study of blood T cells in healthy people across ages. Turning to the study itself: When template switching was applied, about one barcoded beta molecule was captured per two T cells.

Trimming cost V 0 bases and J 5 bases; bases outside gene matches: 9. Germline loops: CDR1 DFQATT, CDR2 SNEGSKA (reference sequence). This CDR3 has 16 residues. On this clonotype itself: The antigen is undetermined.

A sample-barcoded 5' primer and a J-beta primer mix were used in a second PCR of roughly 7 to 12 cycles. Each cDNA molecule was tagged by a template-switch adaptor with 12 random nucleotides. TCRdb recomputed calls from the 5' RACE reads with MiXCR, one row per CDR3 protein. The sample has roughly 700,000 distinct CDR3 sequences; 32% are singletons. Study-wide findings and caveats: Long-lived donors carried more naive CD4+ cells and greater diversity than aged donors.

The genes are TRBV20-1 and TRBJ2-1; 8 nucleotides agree with TRBD2. The sequenced material came from blood. The TCR was taken from a woman older than 75 in good health. For the CDR3, the DNA is TGCAGTGCTAGAGATCCCTCCGGACTAGCCCACAATGAGCAGTTCTTC. Amino acid sequence: CSARDPSGLAHNEQFF.